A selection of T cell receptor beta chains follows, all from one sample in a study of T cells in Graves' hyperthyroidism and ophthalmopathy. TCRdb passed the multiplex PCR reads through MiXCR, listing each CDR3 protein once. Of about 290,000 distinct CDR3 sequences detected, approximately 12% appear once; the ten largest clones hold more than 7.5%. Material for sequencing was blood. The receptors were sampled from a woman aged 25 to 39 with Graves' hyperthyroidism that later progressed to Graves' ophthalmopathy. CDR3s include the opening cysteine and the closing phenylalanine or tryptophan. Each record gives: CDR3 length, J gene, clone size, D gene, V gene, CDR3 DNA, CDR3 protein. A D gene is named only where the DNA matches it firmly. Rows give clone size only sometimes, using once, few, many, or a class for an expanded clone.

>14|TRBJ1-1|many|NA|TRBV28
TGTGCCAGCAGTTTCTTCGGGCAGAACACTGAAGCTTTCTTT
CASSFFGQNTEAFF
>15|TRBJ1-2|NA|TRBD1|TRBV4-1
TGCGCCAGCAGCCATCTGGGACAGGGAGATGGTGGCTACACCTTC
CASSHLGQGDGGYTF
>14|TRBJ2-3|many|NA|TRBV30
TGTGCCTGGAGTGTAAGGATCTTTACAGATACGCAGTATTTT
CAWSVRIFTDTQYF
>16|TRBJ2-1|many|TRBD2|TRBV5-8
TGTGCCAGCAGCCCCAAACTAGCGGGAGGGCCGGATGAGCAGTTCTTC
CASSPKLAGGPDEQFF
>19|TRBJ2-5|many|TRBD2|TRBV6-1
TGTGCCAGCAGTGAACGTATCGGACTAGCGGGAGCCCCCAGAGAGACCCAGTACTTC
CASSERIGLAGAPRETQYF
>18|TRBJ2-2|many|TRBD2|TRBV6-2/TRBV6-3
TGTGCCAGCAGTTACCCGACTAGCGGGAGTGGTAGCACCGGGGAGCTGTTTTTT
CASSYPTSGSGSTGELFF
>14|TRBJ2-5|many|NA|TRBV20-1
TGCAGTGCTAGAGATCGTTTCAGGGGTGAGACCCAGTACTTC
CSARDRFRGETQYF
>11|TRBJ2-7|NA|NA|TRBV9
TGTGCCAGTTCGGAGGGGAGCGAGCAGTACTTC
CASSEGSEQYF
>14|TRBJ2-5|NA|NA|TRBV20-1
TGCAGTGCTGGCCCAGGGGTGAATCAAGAGACCCAGTACTTC
CSAGPGVNQETQYF
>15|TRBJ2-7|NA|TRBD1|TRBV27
TGTGCCAGCAGTACCTACAGGGGGCTTTTGAACGAGCAGTACTTC
CASSTYRGLLNEQYF
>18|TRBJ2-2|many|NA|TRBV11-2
TGTGCCAGCAGCCCCCCGCCTGGCCGGACCCCCTCGGTCGGGGAGCTGTTTTTT
CASSPPPGRTPSVGELFF
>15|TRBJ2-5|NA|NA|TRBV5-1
TGCGCCAGCAGCTGGGGGGGCAGGGGGCAAGAGACCCAGTACTTC
CASSWGGRGQETQYF
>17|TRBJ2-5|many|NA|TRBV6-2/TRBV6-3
TGTGCCACCCAGTTGGTAGCTGCTAACTACAACCAAGAGACCCAGTACTTC
CATQLVAANYNQETQYF
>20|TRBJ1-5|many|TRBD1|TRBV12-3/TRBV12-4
TGTGCCAGCAGTTTTAGTTTGGGGACAGGGGATAGGTATAGCAATCAGCCCCAGCATTTT
CASSFSLGTGDRYSNQPQHF
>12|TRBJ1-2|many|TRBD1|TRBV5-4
TGTGCCAGCAGCTTACAGGGGGTTGGCTACACCTTC
CASSLQGVGYTF
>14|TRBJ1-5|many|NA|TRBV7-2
TGTGCCAGCAGCTTAGAAGGGAGCAATCAGCCCCAGCATTTT
CASSLEGSNQPQHF
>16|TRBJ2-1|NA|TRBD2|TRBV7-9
TGTGCCAGCAGCGAGGGGCCTAGCGGGAGGTCGGATGAGCAGTTCTTC
CASSEGPSGRSDEQFF
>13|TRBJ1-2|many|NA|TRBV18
TGTGCCAGCTCACCACCGGAGGTCCTAGGCTACACCTTC
CASSPPEVLGYTF
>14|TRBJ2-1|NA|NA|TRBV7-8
TGTGCCAGCTTAGGTGGGAGGTGGTACAATGAGCAGTTCTTC
CASLGGRWYNEQFF
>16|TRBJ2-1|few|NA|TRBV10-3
TGTGCCATCAGTTACGCTGCGCGGGATGGCGGGAATGAGCAGTTCTTC
CAISYAARDGGNEQFF
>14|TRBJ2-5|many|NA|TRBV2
TGTGCCAGCAGTGAACGAGTTCTCCAAGAGACCCAGTACTTC
CASSERVLQETQYF
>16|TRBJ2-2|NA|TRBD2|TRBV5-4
TGTGCCAGCAGCGTGAGTAGCGGGAGGGCCGCCGGGGAGCTGTTTTTT
CASSVSSGRAAGELFF
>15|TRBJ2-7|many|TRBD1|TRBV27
TGTGCCAGCAGTATCGGACAGGGGTTGAAGTGGGAGCAGTACTTC
CASSIGQGLKWEQYF
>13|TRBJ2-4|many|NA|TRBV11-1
TGTGCCAGCAGTACCGGCCACGGAAACATTCAGTACTTC
CASSTGHGNIQYF